This entry lists 5 T cell receptor beta chains sequenced from one sample in a study of T cell repertoires in cytomegalovirus infection. TCRdb re-derived calls from the reads in MiXCR, one entry per CDR3 protein. Seen here are about 470,000 distinct CDR3 sequences, 42% observed once, and the top ten hold 35% to 50%. Their specific antigens are unknown. The starting material was cultured PBMCs, obtained from culture after CMV antigen stimulation. Receptors originate from a human donor in good health (CMV status not recorded). Some clones in this sample may be carry-over from other donors' samples.

This clonotype was picked up one time. The V gene is TRBV14, the J gene TRBJ1-2; D gene ambiguous. Per the germline V gene, CDR1 is SGHDN and CDR2 is FVKESK. The CDR3 extends over 15 amino acids. Trimming pared 4 bases from V and 0 bases from J, leaving 12 bases between. The CDR3 region is CASSPRMGANYGYTF. The CDR3 DNA sequence: TGTGCCAGCAGCCCGCGCATGGGAGCTAACTATGGCTACACCTTC. The whole variable domain, filled in from reference TRBV14 and TRBJ1-2, reads EAGVTQFPSHSVIEKGQTVTLRCDPISGHDNLYWYRRVMGKEIKFLLHFVKESKQDESGMPNNRFLAERTGGTYSTLKVQPAELEDSGVYFCASSPRMGANYGYTFGSGTRLTVV.

The J gene is TRBJ1-1, the V gene TRBV19; D remains ambiguous. The CDR3 has 14 residues. V shed 5 bases and J shed 5 bases, with 15 bases lying between them. Germline CDR1 reads LNHDA; CDR2 reads SQIVND (reference sequence). CDR3 residues: CASSGNSLGTEAFF. CDR3 bases: TGTGCCAGTAGTGGGAATTCTCTTGGAACTGAAGCTTTCTTT.

The rearrangement uses TRBV11-2 and TRBJ2-1, with 12 bases that match TRBD2. Germline V lookup: CDR1 SGHAT, CDR2 FQNNGV. The CDR3 has 13 residues. The V segment lost 8 bases and the J segment 7 bases; nucleotides outside the gene matches: 3. The CDR3 protein is CASLAGGVNEQFF. The CDR3 DNA follows: TGTGCCAGCCTAGCGGGGGGGGTTAATGAGCAGTTCTTC.

The table lists this clonotype with a few counts. The CDR3 spells CASSRSGTRQGNEQFF. The CDR3 region has the DNA TGTGCCAGCAGCCGCTCCGGGACTAGGCAGGGCAATGAGCAGTTCTTC. The chain uses TRBV7-2 and TRBJ2-1; 8 bases fit TRBD2. Germline values: CDR1 SGHTA, CDR2 FQGNSA. The V gene end was trimmed by 5 bases and the J gene end by 6 bases; junction bases not matched to a gene: 12. The CDR3 runs 16 residues.

The chain uses TRBV7-8 and TRBJ2-7; possible D gene TRBD2, 5 bases. This CDR3 spans 14 amino acids. Per germline, CDR1 SGHVS and CDR2 FQNEAQ. V lost 5 bases, J lost 0 bases, and 11 bases lay in between. CDR3 DNA sequence: TGTGCCAGCAGCATCGTACGGGGCTCCTACGAGCAGTACTTC. Translation: CASSIVRGSYEQYF.